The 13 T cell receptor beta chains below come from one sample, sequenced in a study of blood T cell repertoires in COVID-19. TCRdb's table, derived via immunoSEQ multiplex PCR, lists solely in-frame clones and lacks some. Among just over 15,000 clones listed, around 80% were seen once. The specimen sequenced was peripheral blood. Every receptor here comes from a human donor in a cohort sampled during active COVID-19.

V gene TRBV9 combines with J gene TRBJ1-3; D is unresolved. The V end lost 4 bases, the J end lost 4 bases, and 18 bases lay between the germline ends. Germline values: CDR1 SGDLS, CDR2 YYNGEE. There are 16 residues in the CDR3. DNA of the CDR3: TGTGCCAGCAGCCCGGGATTCGGCACGGGAGGAAACACCATATATTTT. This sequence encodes CASSPGFGTGGNTIYF.

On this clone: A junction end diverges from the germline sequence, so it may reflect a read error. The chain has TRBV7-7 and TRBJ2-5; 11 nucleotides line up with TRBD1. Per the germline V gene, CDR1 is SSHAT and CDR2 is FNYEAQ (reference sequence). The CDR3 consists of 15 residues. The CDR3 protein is CASSVGTGGGKTQYF. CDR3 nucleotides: TGTGCTAGCAGCGTTGGGACAGGGGGAGGGAAGACCCAGTACTTC. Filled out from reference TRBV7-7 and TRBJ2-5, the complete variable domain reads GAGVSQSPRYKVTKRGQDVTLRCDPISSHATLYWYQQALGQGPEFLTYFNYEAQPDKSGLPSDRFSAERPEGSISTLTIQRTEQRDSAMYRCASSVGTGGGKTQYFGPGTRLLVL.

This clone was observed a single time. The CDR3: CASGTIQGSGANVLTF. CDR3 DNA sequence: TGTGCCAGCGGGACAATACAGGGTTCTGGGGCCAACGTCCTGACTTTC. The chain recombines TRBV11-2 with TRBJ2-6; possible D gene TRBD1, 6 bases. CDR3 length equals 16 residues. CDR1 and CDR2 (germline): SGHAT, FQNNGV. Trimming removed 8 bases at V and 1 base at J, with 15 bases between.

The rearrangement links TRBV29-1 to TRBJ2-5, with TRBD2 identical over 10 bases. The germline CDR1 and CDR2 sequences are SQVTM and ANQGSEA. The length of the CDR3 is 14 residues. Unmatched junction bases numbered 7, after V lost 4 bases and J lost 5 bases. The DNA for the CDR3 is TGCAGCGTTGGGACTAGCGGCCTCCATGAGACCCAGTACTTC. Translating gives CSVGTSGLHETQYF.

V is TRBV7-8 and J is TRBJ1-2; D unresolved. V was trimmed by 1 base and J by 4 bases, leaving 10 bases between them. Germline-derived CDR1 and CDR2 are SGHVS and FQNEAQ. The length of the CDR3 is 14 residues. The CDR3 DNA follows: TGTGCCAGCAGCTTAGATACGGGATCCTATGGCTACACCTTC. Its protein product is CASSLDTGSYGYTF.

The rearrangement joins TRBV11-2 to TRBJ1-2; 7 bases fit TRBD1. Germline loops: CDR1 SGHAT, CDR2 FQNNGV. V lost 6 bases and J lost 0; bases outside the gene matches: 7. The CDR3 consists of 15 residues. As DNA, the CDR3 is TGTGCCAGCAGGCGAGCAGGGGGAGCTAACTATGGCTACACCTTC. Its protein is CASRRAGGANYGYTF.

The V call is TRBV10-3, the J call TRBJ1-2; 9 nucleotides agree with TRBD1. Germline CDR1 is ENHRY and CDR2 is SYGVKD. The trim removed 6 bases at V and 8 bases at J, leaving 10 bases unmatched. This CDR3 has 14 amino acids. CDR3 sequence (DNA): TGTGCCATCAGGGTGGGACAGGGACAGGAGGGCTACACCTTC. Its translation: CAIRVGQGQEGYTF.

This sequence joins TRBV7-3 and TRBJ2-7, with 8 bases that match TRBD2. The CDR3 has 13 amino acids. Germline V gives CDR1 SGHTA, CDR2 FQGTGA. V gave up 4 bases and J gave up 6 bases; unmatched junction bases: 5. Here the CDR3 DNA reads TGTGCCAGCAGCTATACGGGGGGGCTCGAGCAGTACTTC. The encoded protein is CASSYTGGLEQYF.

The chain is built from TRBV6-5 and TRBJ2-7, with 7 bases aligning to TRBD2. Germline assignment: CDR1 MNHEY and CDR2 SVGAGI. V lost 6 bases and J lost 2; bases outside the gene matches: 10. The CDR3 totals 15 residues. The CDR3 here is CASRPHLAEAYEQYF. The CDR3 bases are TGTGCCAGCAGACCTCACCTAGCGGAGGCCTACGAGCAGTACTTC.

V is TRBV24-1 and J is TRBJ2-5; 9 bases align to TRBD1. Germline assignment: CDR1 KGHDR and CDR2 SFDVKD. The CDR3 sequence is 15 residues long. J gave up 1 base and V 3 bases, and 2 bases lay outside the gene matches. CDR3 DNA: TGTGCCACCAGTGATCGGGACAGGGTCCAAGAGACCCAGTACTTC. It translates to CATSDRDRVQETQYF.

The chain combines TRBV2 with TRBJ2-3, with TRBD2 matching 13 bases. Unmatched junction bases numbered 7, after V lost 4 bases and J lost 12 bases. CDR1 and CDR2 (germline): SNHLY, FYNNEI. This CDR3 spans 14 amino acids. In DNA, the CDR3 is TGTGCCAGCAGTGGAACTAGCGGGGGGGCAAGACAGTATTTT. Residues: CASSGTSGGARQYF.

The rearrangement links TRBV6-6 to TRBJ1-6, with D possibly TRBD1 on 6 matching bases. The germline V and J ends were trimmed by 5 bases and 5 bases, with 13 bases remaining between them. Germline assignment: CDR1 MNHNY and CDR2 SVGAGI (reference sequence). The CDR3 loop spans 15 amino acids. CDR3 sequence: CASSASDSHNSPLHF. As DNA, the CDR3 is TGTGCCAGCAGTGCCTCGGACAGCCATAATTCACCCCTCCACTTT.

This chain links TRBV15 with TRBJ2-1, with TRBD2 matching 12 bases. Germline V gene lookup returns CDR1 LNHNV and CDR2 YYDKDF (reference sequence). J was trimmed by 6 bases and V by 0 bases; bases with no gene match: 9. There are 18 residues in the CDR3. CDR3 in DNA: TGTGCCACCAGCAGAGAGGCTTCTAGCGGGAGGGCAGGCAATGAGCAGTTCTTC. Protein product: CATSREASSGRAGNEQFF.